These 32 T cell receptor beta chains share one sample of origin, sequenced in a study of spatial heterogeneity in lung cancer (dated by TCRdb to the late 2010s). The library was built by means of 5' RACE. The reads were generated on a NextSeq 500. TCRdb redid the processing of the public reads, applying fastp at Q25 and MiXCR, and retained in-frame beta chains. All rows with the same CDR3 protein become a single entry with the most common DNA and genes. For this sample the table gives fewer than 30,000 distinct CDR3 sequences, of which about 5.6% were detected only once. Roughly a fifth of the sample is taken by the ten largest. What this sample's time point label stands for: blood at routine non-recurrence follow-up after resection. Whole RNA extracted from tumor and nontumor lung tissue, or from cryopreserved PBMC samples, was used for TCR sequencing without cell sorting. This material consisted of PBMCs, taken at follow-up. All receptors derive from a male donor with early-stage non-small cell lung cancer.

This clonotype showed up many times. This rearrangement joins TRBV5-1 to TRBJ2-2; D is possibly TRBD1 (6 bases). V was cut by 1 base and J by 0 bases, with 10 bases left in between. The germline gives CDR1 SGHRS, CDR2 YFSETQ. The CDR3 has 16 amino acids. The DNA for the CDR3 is TGCGCCAGCAGCTTGTCCCCAGGGGCGAACACCGGGGAGCTGTTTTTT. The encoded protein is CASSLSPGANTGELFF.

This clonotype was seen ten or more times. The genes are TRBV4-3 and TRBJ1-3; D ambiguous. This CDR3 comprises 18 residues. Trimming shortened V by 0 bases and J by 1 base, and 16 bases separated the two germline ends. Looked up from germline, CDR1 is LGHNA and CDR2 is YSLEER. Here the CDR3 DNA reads TGCGCCAGCAGCCAAGAGAGACCGACGGTACTATCTGGAAACACCATATATTTT. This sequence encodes CASSQERPTVLSGNTIYF.

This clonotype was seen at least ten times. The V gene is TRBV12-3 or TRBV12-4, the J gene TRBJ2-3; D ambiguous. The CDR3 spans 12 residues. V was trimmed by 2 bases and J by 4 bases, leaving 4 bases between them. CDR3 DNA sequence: TGTGCCAGCAGTTTAAGACCAGATACGCAGTATTTT. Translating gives CASSLRPDTQYF.

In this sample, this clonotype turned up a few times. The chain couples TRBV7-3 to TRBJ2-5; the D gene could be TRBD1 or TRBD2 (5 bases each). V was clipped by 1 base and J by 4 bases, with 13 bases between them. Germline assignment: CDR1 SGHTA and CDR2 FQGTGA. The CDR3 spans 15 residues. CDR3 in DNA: TGTGCCAGCAGCTTAAGTGCGCAGGGACGAGAGACCCAGTACTTC. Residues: CASSLSAQGRETQYF.

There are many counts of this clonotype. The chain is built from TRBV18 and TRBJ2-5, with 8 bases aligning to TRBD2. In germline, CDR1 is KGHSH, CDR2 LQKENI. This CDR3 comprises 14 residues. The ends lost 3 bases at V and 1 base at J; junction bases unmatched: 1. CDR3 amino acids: CASSPSGGQETQYF. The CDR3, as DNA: TGTGCCAGCTCACCGAGCGGGGGCCAAGAGACCCAGTACTTC.

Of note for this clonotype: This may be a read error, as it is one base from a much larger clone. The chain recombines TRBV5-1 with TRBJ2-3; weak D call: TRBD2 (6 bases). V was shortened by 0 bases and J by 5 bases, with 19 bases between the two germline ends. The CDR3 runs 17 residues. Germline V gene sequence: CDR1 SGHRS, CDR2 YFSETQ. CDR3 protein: CASSLVLPGDGGDTQYF. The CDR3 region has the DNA TGCGCCAGCAGCTTGGTCCTACCGGGAGATGGAGGAGATACGCAGTATTTT.

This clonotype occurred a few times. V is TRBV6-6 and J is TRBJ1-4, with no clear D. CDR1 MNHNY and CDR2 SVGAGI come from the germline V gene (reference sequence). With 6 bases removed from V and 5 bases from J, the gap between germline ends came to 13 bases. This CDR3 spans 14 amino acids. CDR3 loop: CASRSNTANEKLFF. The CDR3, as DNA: TGTGCCAGCAGGTCCAACACAGCGAATGAAAAACTGTTTTTT.

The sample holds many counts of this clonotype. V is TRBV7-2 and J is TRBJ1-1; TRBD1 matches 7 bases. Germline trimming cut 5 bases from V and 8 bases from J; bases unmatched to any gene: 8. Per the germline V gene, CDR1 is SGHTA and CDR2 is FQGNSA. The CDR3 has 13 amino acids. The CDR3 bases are TGTGCCAGCAGCCCTACAGGGGCAGTAGAAGCTTTCTTT. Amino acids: CASSPTGAVEAFF. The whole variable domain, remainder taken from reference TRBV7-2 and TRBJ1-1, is GAGVSQSPSNKVTEKGKDVELRCDPISGHTALYWYRQSLGQGLEFLIYFQGNSAPDKSGLPSDRFSAERTGGSVSTLTIQRTQQEDSAVYLCASSPTGAVEAFFGQGTRLTVV.

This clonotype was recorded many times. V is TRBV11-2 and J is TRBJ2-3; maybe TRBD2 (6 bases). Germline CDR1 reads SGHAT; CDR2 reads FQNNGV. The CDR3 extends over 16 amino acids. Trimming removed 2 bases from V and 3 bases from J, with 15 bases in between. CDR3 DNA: TGTGCCAGCAGCTTACAGACGGGGGAGTCGACAGATACGCAGTATTTT. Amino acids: CASSLQTGESTDTQYF.

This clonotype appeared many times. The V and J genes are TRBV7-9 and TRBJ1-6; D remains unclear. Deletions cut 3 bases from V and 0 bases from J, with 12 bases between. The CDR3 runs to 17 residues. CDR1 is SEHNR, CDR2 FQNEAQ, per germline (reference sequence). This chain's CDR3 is CASSLSTEGSYNSPLHF. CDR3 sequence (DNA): TGTGCCAGCAGCTTGTCCACGGAGGGCTCCTATAATTCACCCCTCCACTTT.

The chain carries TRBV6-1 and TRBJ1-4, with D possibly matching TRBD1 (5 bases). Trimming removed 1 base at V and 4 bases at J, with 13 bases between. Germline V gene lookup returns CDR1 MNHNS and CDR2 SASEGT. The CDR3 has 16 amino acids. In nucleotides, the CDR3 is TGTGCCAGCAGTGAAGGCGTGGGGCCGGGTAATGAAAAACTGTTTTTT. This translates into CASSEGVGPGNEKLFF.

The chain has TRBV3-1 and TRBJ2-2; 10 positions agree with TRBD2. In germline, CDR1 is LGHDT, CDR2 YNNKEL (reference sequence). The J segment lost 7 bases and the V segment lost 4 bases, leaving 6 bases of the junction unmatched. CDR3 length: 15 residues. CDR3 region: CASSRLAGEGGELFF. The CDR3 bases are TGTGCCAGCAGCCGGCTAGCGGGAGAGGGCGGGGAGCTGTTTTTT.

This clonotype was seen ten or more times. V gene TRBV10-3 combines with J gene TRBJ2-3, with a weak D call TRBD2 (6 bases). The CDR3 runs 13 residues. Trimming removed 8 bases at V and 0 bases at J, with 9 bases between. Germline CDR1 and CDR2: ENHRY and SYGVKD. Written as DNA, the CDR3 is TGTGCCATCGGGCGGGAAAGCACAGATACGCAGTATTTT. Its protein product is CAIGRESTDTQYF.

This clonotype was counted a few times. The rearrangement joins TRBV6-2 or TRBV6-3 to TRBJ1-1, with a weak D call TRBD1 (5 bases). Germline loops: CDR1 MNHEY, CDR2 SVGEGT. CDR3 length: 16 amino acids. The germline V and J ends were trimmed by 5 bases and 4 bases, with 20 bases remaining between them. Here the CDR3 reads CASSLGINRGGTEAFF. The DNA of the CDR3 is TGTGCCAGCAGTCTCGGGATTAACCGGGGGGGCACTGAAGCTTTCTTT.

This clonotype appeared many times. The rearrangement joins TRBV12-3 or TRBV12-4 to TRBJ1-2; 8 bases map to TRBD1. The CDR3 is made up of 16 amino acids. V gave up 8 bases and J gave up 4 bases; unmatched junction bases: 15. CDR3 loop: CASEPTGTGPFYGYTF. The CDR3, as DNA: TGTGCCAGCGAGCCCACCGGGACAGGACCGTTCTATGGCTACACCTTC.

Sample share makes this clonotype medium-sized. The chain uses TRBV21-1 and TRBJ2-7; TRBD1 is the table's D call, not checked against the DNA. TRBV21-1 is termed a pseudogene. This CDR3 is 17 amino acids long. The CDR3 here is CASTGWRGQGASYEQYV. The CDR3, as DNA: TGTGCCAGCACGGGCTGGAGGGGACAGGGGGCGTCCTACGAGCAGTACGTC.

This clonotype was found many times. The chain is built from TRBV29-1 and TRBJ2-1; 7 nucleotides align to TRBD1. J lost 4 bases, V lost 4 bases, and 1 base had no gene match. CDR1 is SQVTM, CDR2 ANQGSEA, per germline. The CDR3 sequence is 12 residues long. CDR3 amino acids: CSVGDSYNEQFF. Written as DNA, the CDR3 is TGCAGCGTTGGGGACAGTTACAATGAGCAGTTCTTC.

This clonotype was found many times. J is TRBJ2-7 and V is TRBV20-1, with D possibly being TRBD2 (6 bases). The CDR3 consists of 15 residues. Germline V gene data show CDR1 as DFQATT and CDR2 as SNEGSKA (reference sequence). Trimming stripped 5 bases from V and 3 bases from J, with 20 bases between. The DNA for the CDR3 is TGCAGTGCTTCAAGGATGGGTCGGACTAACTACGAGCAGTACGTC. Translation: CSASRMGRTNYEQYV.

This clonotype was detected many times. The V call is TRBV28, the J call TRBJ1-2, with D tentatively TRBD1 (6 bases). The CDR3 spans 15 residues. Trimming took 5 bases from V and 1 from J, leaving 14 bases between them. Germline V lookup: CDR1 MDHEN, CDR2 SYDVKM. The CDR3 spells CASSPGGAFNYGYTF. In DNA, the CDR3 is TGTGCCAGCAGTCCCGGGGGCGCCTTTAACTATGGCTACACCTTC.

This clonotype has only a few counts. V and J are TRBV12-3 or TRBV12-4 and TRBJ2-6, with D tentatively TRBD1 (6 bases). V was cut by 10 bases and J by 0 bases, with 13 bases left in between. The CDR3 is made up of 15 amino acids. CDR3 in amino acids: CAIPGVSSGANVLTF. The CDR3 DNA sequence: TGTGCCATTCCAGGGGTGAGCTCTGGGGCCAACGTCCTGACTTTC.

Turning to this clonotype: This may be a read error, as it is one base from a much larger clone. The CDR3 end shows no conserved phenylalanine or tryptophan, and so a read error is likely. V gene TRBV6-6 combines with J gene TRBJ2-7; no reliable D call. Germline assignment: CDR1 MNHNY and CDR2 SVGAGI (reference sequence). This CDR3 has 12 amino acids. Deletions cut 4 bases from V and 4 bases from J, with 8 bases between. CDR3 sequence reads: CASSFSLYEQYL. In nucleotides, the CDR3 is TGTGCCAGCAGTTTCAGCCTTTACGAGCAGTACCTC.

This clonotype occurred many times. This CDR3 is CSARGSEQYF. Here the CDR3 DNA reads TGCAGTGCTAGAGGGAGCGAGCAGTACTTC. The chain carries TRBV20-1 and TRBJ2-7; D not certain. The CDR3 consists of 10 residues. The V gene lost 1 base and the J gene lost 6 bases, with 4 bases spanning the gap. Per germline, CDR1 DFQATT and CDR2 SNEGSKA (reference sequence).

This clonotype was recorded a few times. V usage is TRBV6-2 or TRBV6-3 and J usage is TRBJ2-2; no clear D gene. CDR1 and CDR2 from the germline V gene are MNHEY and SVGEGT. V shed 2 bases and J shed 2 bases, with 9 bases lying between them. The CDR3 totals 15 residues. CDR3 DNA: TGTGCCAGCAGTTACAGTGGGATTAACACCGGGGAGCTGTTTTTT. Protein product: CASSYSGINTGELFF.

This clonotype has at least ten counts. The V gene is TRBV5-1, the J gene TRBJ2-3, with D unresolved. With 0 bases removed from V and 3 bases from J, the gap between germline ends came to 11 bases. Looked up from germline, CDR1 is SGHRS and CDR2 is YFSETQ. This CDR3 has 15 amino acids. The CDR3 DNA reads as TGCGCCAGCAGCTTGGAGGTCATAGGGACAGATACGCAGTATTTT. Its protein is CASSLEVIGTDTQYF.

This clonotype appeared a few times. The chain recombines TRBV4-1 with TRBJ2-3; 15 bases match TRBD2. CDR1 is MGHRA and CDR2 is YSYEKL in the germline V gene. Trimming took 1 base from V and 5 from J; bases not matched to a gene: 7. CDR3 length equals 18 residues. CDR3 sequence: CASSQGGLAGGQIDTQYF. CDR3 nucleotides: TGCGCCAGCAGCCAAGGCGGACTAGCGGGGGGGCAAATAGATACGCAGTATTTT.

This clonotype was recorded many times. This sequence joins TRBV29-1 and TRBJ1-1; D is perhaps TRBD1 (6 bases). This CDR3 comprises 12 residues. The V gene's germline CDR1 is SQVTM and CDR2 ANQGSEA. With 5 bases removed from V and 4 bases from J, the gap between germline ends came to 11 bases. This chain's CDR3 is CSVIGGRTEAFF. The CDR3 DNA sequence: TGCAGCGTTATCGGGGGGCGCACTGAAGCTTTCTTT.

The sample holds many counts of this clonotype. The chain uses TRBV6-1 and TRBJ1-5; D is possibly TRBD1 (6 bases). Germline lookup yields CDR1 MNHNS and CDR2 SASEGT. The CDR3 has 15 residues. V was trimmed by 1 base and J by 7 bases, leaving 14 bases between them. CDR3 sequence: CASSEGTDSRQPQHF. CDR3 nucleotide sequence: TGTGCCAGCAGTGAAGGGACGGACAGCAGGCAGCCCCAGCATTTT.

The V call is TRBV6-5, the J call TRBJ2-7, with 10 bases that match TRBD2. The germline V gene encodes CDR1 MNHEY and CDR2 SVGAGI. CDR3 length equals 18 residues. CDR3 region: CTSGKRTSGAPSSYEQYV. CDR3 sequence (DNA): TGTACCAGCGGAAAACGGACTAGCGGAGCCCCTTCCTCCTACGAGCAGTACGTC.

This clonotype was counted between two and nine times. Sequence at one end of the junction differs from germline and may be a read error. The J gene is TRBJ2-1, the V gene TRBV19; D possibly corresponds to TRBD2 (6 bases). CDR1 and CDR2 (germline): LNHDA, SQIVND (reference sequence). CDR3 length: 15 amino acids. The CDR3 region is CANSRSEGVNYEQFF. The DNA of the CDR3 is TGTGCCAATAGTAGATCGGAGGGAGTTAACTATGAGCAGTTCTTC.

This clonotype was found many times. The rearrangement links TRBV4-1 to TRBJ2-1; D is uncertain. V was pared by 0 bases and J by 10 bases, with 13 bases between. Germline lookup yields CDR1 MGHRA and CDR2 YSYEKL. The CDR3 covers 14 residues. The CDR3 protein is CASSQDSTVREQFF. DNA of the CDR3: TGCGCCAGCAGCCAAGACTCGACGGTGAGGGAGCAGTTCTTC.

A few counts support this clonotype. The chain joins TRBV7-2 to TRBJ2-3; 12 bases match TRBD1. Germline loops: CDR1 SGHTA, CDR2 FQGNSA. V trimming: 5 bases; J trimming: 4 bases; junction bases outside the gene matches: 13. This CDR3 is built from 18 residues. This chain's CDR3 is CASSMTGTGGPLADTQYF. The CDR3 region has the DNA TGTGCCAGCAGCATGACCGGGACAGGGGGCCCGTTAGCAGATACGCAGTATTTT.

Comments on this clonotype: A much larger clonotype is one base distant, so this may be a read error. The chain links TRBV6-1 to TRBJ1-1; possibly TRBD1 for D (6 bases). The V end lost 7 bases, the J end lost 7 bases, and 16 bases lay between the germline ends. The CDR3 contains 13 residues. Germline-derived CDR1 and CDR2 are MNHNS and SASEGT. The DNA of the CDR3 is TGTGCCAGCAAACTCGACAGGCCAGGTGAAGCTTTCTTT. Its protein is CASKLDRPGEAFF.